One sample yielded the 14 T cell receptor beta chains listed below, sequenced in a study of post-analysis software for immune sequencing data. Notes on the study in general: Elevated frequency relative to controls characterized four or five TRBV segments in patients, TRBV5-6, TRBV5-1 and TRBV20-1 among them.

No cognate antigen is known for these TCRs. cDNA libraries for TCR beta contained unique molecular identifiers. TCRdb itself ran the PCR reads through MiXCR, one entry per CDR3 protein. The repertoire has hundreds of thousands of distinct CDR3 sequences, 25% to 30% of them found once; the top ten carry roughly 0.53%. The source material was blood. The receptors were sampled from a girl aged 10-17 years with multiple sclerosis.

This clonotype was observed a few times. One base away lies a much larger clone, so this may be a sequencing read error. The chain is built from TRBV7-9 and TRBJ2-7, with D unclear. The CDR3 runs to 11 residues. Trimming took 1 base from V and 5 from J, leaving 3 bases between them. CDR1 is SEHNR and CDR2 is FQNEAQ in the germline V gene (reference sequence). CDR3 coding DNA: TGTGCCAGCAGCTTAGACAACGAGCAGTACTTC. Protein: CASSLDNEQYF.

The sample holds a few counts of this clonotype. The chain uses TRBV7-2 and TRBJ2-7; 7 positions match TRBD2. The CDR3 has 19 amino acids. Germline CDR1 is SGHTA and CDR2 is FQGNSA. J was trimmed by 0 bases and V by 2 bases; bases with no gene match: 16. The CDR3, as DNA: TGTGCCAGCAGCTTATATGGGGCTAGCGGAAACCCTTTCTCCTACGAGCAGTACTTC. This encodes CASSLYGASGNPFSYEQYF.

The V gene is TRBV27, the J gene TRBJ1-2, with 9 bases lining up with TRBD1. The CDR3 loop spans 15 amino acids. The V gene's germline CDR1 is MNHEY and CDR2 SMNVEV (reference sequence). J was trimmed by 6 bases and V by 5 bases; bases with no gene match: 10. The CDR3 DNA reads TGTGCCAGCAGTCCCGGGGACAGGGTTTCTGATGGCTACACCTTC. Its translation is CASSPGDRVSDGYTF.

A few counts support this clonotype. The chain links TRBV29-1 to TRBJ2-2, with a possible D match to TRBD1 (5 bases). V was shortened by 1 base and J by 2 bases, with 17 bases between the two germline ends. This CDR3 contains 17 residues. Germline loops: CDR1 SQVTM, CDR2 ANQGSEA. In DNA, the CDR3 is TGCAGCGTTGAAGTTTCAGGGAACAGCCCCAACACCGGGGAGCTGTTTTTT. Protein: CSVEVSGNSPNTGELFF.

V is TRBV12-3 or TRBV12-4 and J is TRBJ1-6; 8 bases are shared with TRBD1. This CDR3 is 16 amino acids long. Unmatched junction bases numbered 5, after V lost 5 bases and J lost 2 bases. Written as DNA, the CDR3 is TGTGCCAGCAGTCTACCAGGGGGCCCCTATAATTCACCCCTCCACTTT. Residues: CASSLPGGPYNSPLHF.

This clonotype was counted between two and nine times. The gene calls are TRBV2 and TRBJ1-2; D is uncertain. The CDR3 is 10 residues long. Trimming left V 6 bases short and J 8 bases short, with 7 bases between. Germline V lookup: CDR1 SNHLY, CDR2 FYNNEI. The CDR3 DNA sequence: TGTGCCAGCAGGGGCTCCGGCTACACCTTC. Encoded protein: CASRGSGYTF.

The gene calls are TRBV6-5 and TRBJ1-1; D possibly corresponds to TRBD1 (5 bases). CDR1 and CDR2 (germline): MNHEY, SVGAGI. The V end lost 8 bases, the J end lost 1 base, and 11 bases lay between the germline ends. The CDR3 is 13 residues long. CDR3 amino acids: CASVRVGNTEAFF. The DNA of the CDR3 is TGTGCCAGCGTCAGGGTCGGGAACACTGAAGCTTTCTTT.

This clonotype was seen at least ten times. J is TRBJ2-3 and V is TRBV29-1; D ambiguous. V was shortened by 6 bases and J by 0 bases, with 4 bases between the two germline ends. Germline V gene sequence: CDR1 SQVTM, CDR2 ANQGSEA. The CDR3 is 11 amino acids. This CDR3 reads CSVESTDTQYF. DNA for the CDR3: TGCAGCGTCGAAAGCACAGATACGCAGTATTTT.

V and J are TRBV18 and TRBJ2-7; the D gene is possibly TRBD1 (6 bases). Trimming cost V 6 bases and J 3 bases, with 15 bases left between them. CDR1 and CDR2 (germline): KGHSH, LQKENI. CDR3 length: 14 amino acids. CDR3 nucleotide sequence: TGTGCCAGCTCCCCAACGGGACACGTCTACGAGCAGTACTTC. Protein product: CASSPTGHVYEQYF. Filled out from reference TRBV18 and TRBJ2-7, the complete variable domain reads NAGVMQNPRHLVRRRGQEARLRCSPMKGHSHVYWYRQLPEEGLKFMVYLQKENIIDESGMPKERFSAEFPKEGPSILRIQQVVRGDSAAYFCASSPTGHVYEQYFGPGTRLTVT.

This clonotype was seen more than once but under ten times. At one of its ends the junction is not consistent with the germline gene, which may arise from a read error. This chain connects TRBV7-2 to TRBJ2-6; 7 bases are shared with TRBD1. CDR1 and CDR2 (germline): SGHTA, FQGNSA. The CDR3 spans 17 residues. For the CDR3, the DNA is TGTGTCAGCAGCGCCCTGGGGACAGCCTCTGGGGCCAACGTCCTGACTTTC. Residues: CVSSALGTASGANVLTF.

The chain joins TRBV4-1 to TRBJ1-4; D gene uncertain. The germline CDR1 and CDR2 sequences are MGHRA and YSYEKL. V lost 3 bases, J lost 8 bases, and 19 bases lay in between. The CDR3 extends over 16 amino acids. The CDR3 spells CASSQPQFWREEKLFF. The CDR3 DNA sequence: TGCGCCAGCAGCCAGCCTCAATTTTGGAGGGAAGAAAAACTGTTTTTT.

This rearrangement joins TRBV28 to TRBJ2-3, with 7 bases identical to TRBD1. Per the germline V gene, CDR1 is MDHEN and CDR2 is SYDVKM. V gave up 5 bases and J gave up 2 bases; unmatched junction bases: 13. The CDR3 runs to 17 residues. The CDR3 here is CASSPIWTGRPTDTQYF. DNA of the CDR3: TGTGCCAGCAGTCCCATCTGGACAGGCCGCCCCACAGATACGCAGTATTTT.

This rearrangement joins TRBV20-1 to TRBJ2-1; no firm D call. The germline CDR1 and CDR2 sequences are DFQATT and SNEGSKA (reference sequence). Trimming shortened V by 0 bases and J by 3 bases, and 9 bases separated the two germline ends. The length of the CDR3 is 14 residues. Here the CDR3 DNA reads TGCAGTGCTAGAGACAGGATGGTCTACAATGAGCAGTTCTTC. It codes for CSARDRMVYNEQFF.

As to this clonotype: A read error may be the cause here, since a much bigger clone is one base away. This chain joins TRBV20-1 and TRBJ1-2; 9 bases line up with TRBD1. The CDR3 consists of 14 residues. V gave up 3 bases and J gave up 4 bases; unmatched junction bases: 6. The germline V gene has CDR1 DFQATT and CDR2 SNEGSKA (reference sequence). The CDR3 loop reads CSASAGQGGYGYTF. CDR3 DNA sequence: TGCAGTGCTAGCGCGGGACAGGGTGGCTATGGCTACACCTTC.